The 17 T cell receptor beta chains given below trace back to one sample, sequenced in a study of T cells in Graves' hyperthyroidism and ophthalmopathy. Authors of the study amplified TCR beta CDR3 regions from RNA transcripts. A set of HTBI primers served as the primers for a first-round RT-PCR of the TCR CDR3. From the multiplex PCR reads, TCRdb called clonotypes with MiXCR, one entry per CDR3 protein. The repertoire includes around 340,000 distinct CDR3 sequences, over 15% of them detected once, and around 16% sits in the top ten. Sequencing input: blood. These receptor sequences come from a woman aged 40 to 50 with Graves' ophthalmopathy.

This clonotype was detected many times. The chain recombines TRBV19 with TRBJ2-7, with a possible D match to TRBD1 (5 bases). The CDR3 is 17 residues long. Germline CDR1 reads LNHDA; CDR2 reads SQIVND (reference sequence). Between the trimmed V and J ends, which lost 6 bases and 2 bases, there was a span of 23 bases. CDR3 loop: CASSPRRIGVHPYEQYF. CDR3 sequence (DNA): TGTGCCAGTAGCCCCAGACGGATAGGGGTTCACCCCTACGAGCAGTACTTC.

V gene TRBV6-1 combines with J gene TRBJ2-5; the D gene could be TRBD1 or TRBD2 (5 bases each). Deletions cut 8 bases from V and 7 bases from J, with 26 bases between. The germline V gene has CDR1 MNHNS and CDR2 SASEGT. The CDR3 runs 16 residues. The CDR3 nucleotides are TGTGCCAGCGTGTCCCGTTCCCTGGGACGGCTTGGGACCCAGTACTTC. It translates to CASVSRSLGRLGTQYF.

The DNA for the CDR3 is TGTGCCTGGAGCTGGGGGACCATGAACACCGGGGAGCTGTTTTTT. Protein: CAWSWGTMNTGELFF. This sequence joins TRBV30 and TRBJ2-2; TRBD1 or TRBD2 may be the D gene (5 bases each). Deletions cut 3 bases from V and 1 base from J, with 12 bases between. Germline values: CDR1 GTSNPN, CDR2 SVGIG (reference sequence). The CDR3 extends over 15 amino acids.

Note on this clonotype: One end of the junction varies from germline; a read error may be responsible. The gene calls are TRBV12-3 or TRBV12-4 and TRBJ2-7; TRBD2 might be the D (6 bases). The CDR3 is made up of 15 amino acids. CDR3 nucleotide sequence: TGTGCCAGCAGTCATACAGCGGGCGCTTGGTACGAGCAGTCCTTC. It is translated as CASSHTAGAWYEQSF.

A remark on this clonotype: A read error is possible here, since a much larger clone lies one base away. This chain joins TRBV4-1 and TRBJ1-2; D gene unclear. Germline values: CDR1 MGHRA, CDR2 YSYEKL. The CDR3 totals 13 residues. V dropped 4 bases and J dropped 8 bases, with 14 bases sitting between them. The CDR3 sequence is CASSLGSGWGYTF. CDR3 sequence (DNA): TGCGCCAGCAGCCTAGGTTCAGGTTGGGGCTACACCTTC.

This clonotype was picked up many times. The chain combines TRBV13 with TRBJ2-7; 8 nucleotides match TRBD2. V lost 0 bases to trimming and J lost 2 bases; unmatched junction nucleotides: 6. Germline values: CDR1 PRHDT, CDR2 FYEKMQ (reference sequence). CDR3 length equals 16 residues. The DNA for the CDR3 is TGTGCCAGCAGCTTAGGTCGACTAGCGCTTACCTACGAGCAGTACTTC. This encodes CASSLGRLALTYEQYF. Full variable domain (missing parts from reference TRBV13 and TRBJ2-7): AAGVIQSPRHLIKEKRETATLKCYPIPRHDTVYWYQQGPGQDPQFLISFYEKMQSDKGSIPDRFSAQQFSDYHSELNMSSLELGDSALYFCASSLGRLALTYEQYFGPGTRLTVT.

This clonotype was observed many times. The chain links TRBV12-3 or TRBV12-4 to TRBJ2-5, with 9 bases lining up with TRBD2. V shed 6 bases and J 3 bases; nucleotides not matched to a gene: 11. CDR3 length: 16 amino acids. The CDR3: CASSPLAGEKEETQYF. The CDR3 DNA follows: TGTGCCAGCAGCCCTTTAGCGGGAGAGAAGGAAGAGACCCAGTACTTC.

This clonotype was seen many times. The V call is TRBV6-1, the J call TRBJ2-5; D possibly corresponds to TRBD1 (6 bases). Germline V CDR1 and CDR2: MNHNS, SASEGT. V lost 1 base and J 4 bases, leaving 13 bases between the germline ends. The CDR3 is 15 amino acids. Written as DNA, the CDR3 is TGTGCCAGCAGTGAAGGACAGGTTTTCGGAGAGACCCAGTACTTC. It yields the protein CASSEGQVFGETQYF.

This clonotype was counted at least ten times. The chain has TRBV7-2 and TRBJ2-5; possibly TRBD1 for D (7 bases). CDR3 size: 15 residues. V lost 7 bases and J lost 2, with 17 bases in between. CDR1 and CDR2 (germline): SGHTA, FQGNSA. This CDR3 reads CASKEGAGRQETQYF. The CDR3 DNA reads as TGTGCCAGCAAAGAGGGGGCGGGGCGACAAGAGACCCAGTACTTC.

The chain couples TRBV6-1 to TRBJ2-7, with TRBD2 as a possible D gene (5 bases). Trimming cost V 6 bases and J 7 bases, with 10 bases left between them. This CDR3 is built from 11 residues. From germline, CDR1 is MNHNS and CDR2 SASEGT. CDR3 DNA: TGTGCCAGCAGGGGAGCGGAAGAGCAGTACTTC. This translates into CASRGAEEQYF.

The table lists this clonotype with many counts. The V gene is TRBV30, the J gene TRBJ2-7; D remains ambiguous. The germline V gene encodes CDR1 GTSNPN and CDR2 SVGIG (reference sequence). The CDR3 contains 14 residues. V was clipped by 1 base and J by 4 bases, with 14 bases between them. The CDR3 sequence is CAWSDGGPIYEQYF. The CDR3 DNA sequence: TGTGCCTGGAGTGATGGTGGCCCGATATACGAGCAGTACTTC.

V and J are TRBV15 and TRBJ1-5, with D unclear. The CDR3 totals 16 residues. Germline CDR1 and CDR2: LNHNV and YYDKDF (reference sequence). Between the trimmed V and J ends, which lost 0 bases and 0 bases, there was a span of 9 bases. As DNA, the CDR3 is TGTGCCACCAGCAGAGATGCAGGTTATAGCAATCAGCCCCAGCATTTT. This sequence encodes CATSRDAGYSNQPQHF.

The chain joins TRBV6-5 to TRBJ1-2; TRBD1 is a possible D gene (6 bases). CDR3 length: 13 residues. Trimming shortened V by 2 bases and J by 6 bases, and 10 bases separated the two germline ends. In germline, CDR1 is MNHEY, CDR2 SVGAGI. Here the CDR3 reads CASSYRTVDGYTF. For the CDR3, the DNA is TGTGCCAGCAGTTACCGGACAGTGGATGGCTACACCTTC.

This clonotype was recorded at least ten times. CDR3 nucleotide sequence: TGTGCCAGCAGTTTGGACGGGAGCTCTGGAAACACCATATATTTT. This encodes CASSLDGSSGNTIYF. J is TRBJ1-3 and V is TRBV6-5; D remains unclear. The CDR3 has 15 amino acids. V lost 4 bases, J lost 0 bases, and 10 bases lay in between. Germline CDR1 MNHEY, CDR2 SVGAGI.

This clonotype was observed many times. A much larger clone differs by one base, so this may be a read error. The rearrangement joins TRBV6-2 or TRBV6-3 to TRBJ2-4; weak D call: TRBD2 (5 bases). The germline CDR1 and CDR2 sequences are MNHEY and SVGEGT. The CDR3 is 13 amino acids. In nucleotides, the CDR3 is TGTGCCAGCAGTTGGTTGGAGGAAAACGTTCAGTACTTC. It is translated as CASSWLEENVQYF.

Many counts were recorded for this clonotype. The genes are TRBV6-5 and TRBJ2-5; TRBD1 agrees at 8 bases. Germline lookup yields CDR1 MNHEY and CDR2 SVGAGI. The J segment lost 5 bases and the V segment lost 2 bases, leaving 4 bases of the junction unmatched. The CDR3 runs 14 residues. This CDR3 is CASSYQGARETQYF. CDR3 DNA: TGTGCCAGCAGTTACCAGGGGGCGCGGGAGACCCAGTACTTC.

This clonotype was counted many times. The rearrangement uses TRBV4-3 and TRBJ2-7; 8 nucleotides agree with TRBD2. The V and J ends lost 0 bases and 2 bases, in that order; junction bases with no gene match: 3. CDR1 and CDR2 from the germline V gene are LGHNA and YSLEER. This CDR3 contains 15 residues. This CDR3 reads CASSQDPSGPYEQYF. The CDR3 coding sequence is TGCGCCAGCAGCCAAGACCCTAGCGGGCCCTACGAGCAGTACTTC.